The 27 T cell receptor beta chains below all came from one sample that was sequenced in a study of CD8 T cells in ankylosing spondylitis. TCRdb itself ran the 5' RACE reads through MiXCR, one entry per CDR3 protein. The sample lists 200,000 or so distinct CDR3 sequences; roughly 13% were seen once. Sequencing was done on a sample of blood, either unsorted or a sorted T cell fraction (not recorded which). Every receptor here comes from a female donor with ankylosing spondylitis or in good health (not recorded which).

The chain combines TRBV7-2 with TRBJ1-1, with no clear D. This CDR3 comprises 15 residues. Germline V gene sequence: CDR1 SGHTA, CDR2 FQGNSA. The V and J ends lost 3 bases and 0 bases respectively, with 11 bases between them. CDR3: CASSFGLGLNTEAFF. CDR3 DNA sequence: TGTGCCAGCAGCTTTGGCCTGGGGTTGAACACTGAAGCTTTCTTT. The full variable domain, completed using reference TRBV7-2 and TRBJ1-1, is GAGVSQSPSNKVTEKGKDVELRCDPISGHTALYWYRQSLGQGLEFLIYFQGNSAPDKSGLPSDRFSAERTGGSVSTLTIQRTQQEDSAVYLCASSFGLGLNTEAFFGQGTRLTVV.

This clonotype was detected many times. The V call is TRBV27, the J call TRBJ1-4; D is uncertain. Germline loops: CDR1 MNHEY, CDR2 SMNVEV (reference sequence). CDR3 length equals 15 residues. The V end lost 4 bases, the J end lost 1 base, and 10 bases lay between the germline ends. The DNA of the CDR3 is TGTGCCAGCAGTTCGCGGTTGGTAACTAATGAAAAACTGTTTTTT. Protein: CASSSRLVTNEKLFF.

The rearrangement joins TRBV12-3 or TRBV12-4 to TRBJ2-5, with 9 positions matching TRBD2. The CDR3 covers 17 residues. V lost 1 base and J lost 6; bases outside the gene matches: 12. CDR3 residues: CASSLGREREARKTQYF. The CDR3 coding sequence is TGTGCCAGCAGTTTAGGGAGGGAGCGGGAGGCTAGGAAGACCCAGTACTTC.

The V call is TRBV20-1, the J call TRBJ2-1; possible D gene TRBD2, 6 bases. The CDR3 contains 16 residues. Trimming left V 3 bases short and J 4 bases short, with 19 bases between. Germline-derived CDR1 and CDR2 are DFQATT and SNEGSKA (reference sequence). The CDR3 reads CSASDRGLPPYNEQFF. The CDR3 region has the DNA TGCAGTGCTAGCGACCGGGGACTCCCACCTTACAATGAGCAGTTCTTC.

In its sample, this clonotype was seen many times. This chain uses TRBV4-2 with TRBJ2-3; D is unclear. This CDR3 is built from 12 residues. V lost 4 bases to trimming and J lost 1 base, with 3 bases between them. Germline values: CDR1 LGHNA, CDR2 YNFKEQ. The CDR3 sequence: CASSPGTDTQYF. The CDR3 DNA follows: TGTGCCAGCAGCCCGGGCACAGATACGCAGTATTTT.

This clonotype was detected ten times or more. The gene calls are TRBV5-1 and TRBJ2-1; 8 bases agree with TRBD2. Germline CDR1 reads SGHRS; CDR2 reads YFSETQ. V lost 1 base and J lost 4; bases outside the gene matches: 4. The CDR3 consists of 15 residues. CDR3 sequence reads: CASSLRREEYNEQFF. The CDR3 DNA reads as TGCGCCAGCAGCTTGAGGCGGGAGGAATACAATGAGCAGTTCTTC.

In this sample, this clonotype turned up a few times. V and J are TRBV6-2 or TRBV6-3 and TRBJ2-4, with D possibly being TRBD1 (7 bases). This CDR3 is built from 17 residues. Looked up from germline, CDR1 is MNHEY and CDR2 is SVGEGT. Trimming left V 0 bases short and J 4 bases short, with 16 bases between. The CDR3 loop reads CASSYSETGRPKNIQYF. The DNA for the CDR3 is TGTGCCAGCAGTTACTCAGAGACAGGGAGGCCGAAAAACATTCAGTACTTC.

This chain uses TRBV20-1 with TRBJ1-4, with no clear D. Germline V gene lookup returns CDR1 DFQATT and CDR2 SNEGSKA (reference sequence). The CDR3 totals 15 residues. Between the trimmed V and J ends, which lost 0 bases and 7 bases, there was a span of 15 bases. In DNA form, the CDR3 reads TGCAGTGCTAGAGACCCCCACGGACGACGTGAAAAACTGTTTTTT. Its protein is CSARDPHGRREKLFF.

The sample holds many counts of this clonotype. The chain uses TRBV6-5 and TRBJ2-5; D possibly corresponds to TRBD1 (6 bases). The CDR3 is 16 residues long. V lost 0 bases and J lost 4, with 15 bases in between. The V gene's germline CDR1 is MNHEY and CDR2 SVGAGI. The CDR3 protein is CASSYSARGLGETQYF. CDR3 in DNA: TGTGCCAGCAGTTACTCGGCTAGGGGGTTGGGAGAGACCCAGTACTTC.

This clonotype has a count of ten or more. The rearrangement uses TRBV4-1 and TRBJ1-1; 8 bases line up with TRBD1. There are 15 residues in the CDR3. Germline V gene lookup returns CDR1 MGHRA and CDR2 YSYEKL. V was pared by 4 bases and J by 8 bases, with 12 bases of the junction left unmatched. As DNA, the CDR3 is TGCGCCAGCAGCCCGCGGACAGGGTCCCAAATAGAAGCTTTCTTT. Amino acid sequence: CASSPRTGSQIEAFF.

This clonotype has more than one count but fewer than ten. This chain uses TRBV4-1 with TRBJ2-7; possibly TRBD1 for D (6 bases). Trimming pared 1 base from V and 1 base from J, leaving 8 bases between. CDR1 is MGHRA, CDR2 YSYEKL, per germline. The CDR3 contains 14 residues. CDR3 coding DNA: TGCGCCAGCAGCCAAGGTCAGGGGTCCTACGAGCAGTACTTC. Translated, it gives CASSQGQGSYEQYF.

In its sample, this clonotype was seen many times. V is TRBV7-9 and J is TRBJ2-3; 10 bases line up with TRBD2. Unmatched junction bases numbered 3, after V lost 1 base and J lost 2 bases. CDR3 size: 16 residues. Germline-derived CDR1 and CDR2 are SEHNR and FQNEAQ (reference sequence). In DNA form, the CDR3 reads TGTGCCAGCAGCTTAGGGACTAGCGGCTACACAGATACGCAGTATTTT. Translation: CASSLGTSGYTDTQYF.

This clonotype occurred a few times. V gene TRBV28 combines with J gene TRBJ1-5, with D tentatively TRBD1 (6 bases). V was clipped by 5 bases and J by 7 bases, with 15 bases between them. Germline CDR1 is MDHEN and CDR2 is SYDVKM. This CDR3 has 14 residues. The CDR3 is CASSQWQGMQPQHF. The CDR3, as DNA: TGTGCCAGCAGTCAGTGGCAGGGGATGCAGCCCCAGCATTTT.

This clonotype was counted only a few times. J is TRBJ2-3 and V is TRBV7-2; no clear D gene. V lost 5 bases and J 4 bases, leaving 10 bases between the germline ends. This CDR3 has 13 residues. Germline CDR1 reads SGHTA; CDR2 reads FQGNSA. CDR3 sequence reads: CASSPGYSDTQYF. CDR3 DNA sequence: TGTGCCAGCAGCCCTGGATACTCAGATACGCAGTATTTT. Based on the CDR3 plus reference TRBV7-2 and TRBJ2-3, the full variable domain is GAGVSQSPSNKVTEKGKDVELRCDPISGHTALYWYRQSLGQGLEFLIYFQGNSAPDKSGLPSDRFSAERTGGSVSTLTIQRTQQEDSAVYLCASSPGYSDTQYFGPGTRLTVL.

This clonotype was seen a handful of times. The chain couples TRBV19 to TRBJ2-5; no reliable D call. This CDR3 region has 13 residues. Germline V gene lookup returns CDR1 LNHDA and CDR2 SQIVND (reference sequence). Trimming removed 4 bases at V and 5 bases at J, with 11 bases between. The CDR3 is CASSNGPGETQYF. CDR3 bases: TGTGCCAGTAGTAACGGACCCGGCGAGACCCAGTACTTC.

Comments on this clonotype: This could be a read error, since a much larger clone is one nucleotide away. J is TRBJ2-5 and V is TRBV3-1; no clear D gene. The germline gives CDR1 LGHDT, CDR2 YNNKEL (reference sequence). The CDR3 has 13 amino acids. V shed 6 bases and J shed 2 bases, with 10 bases lying between them. CDR3 region: CASRGYLQETQYF. The DNA of the CDR3 is TGTGCCAGCAGAGGCTACCTTCAAGAGACCCAGTACTTC.

Details on this clonotype: Given a much more abundant clone one base away, this may be a read error. Without the conserved terminal phenylalanine or tryptophan, this CDR3 likely stems from a read error. This chain uses TRBV15 with TRBJ1-5, with 8 bases lining up with TRBD1. This CDR3 spans 17 amino acids. Germline-derived CDR1 and CDR2 are LNHNV and YYDKDF (reference sequence). V trimming: 3 bases; J trimming: 3 bases; junction bases outside the gene matches: 10. The CDR3 bases are TGTGCCACCAGCAGCTATGGACAGGGAGTCCTCAATCAGCCCCAGCATGTT. Translation gives CATSSYGQGVLNQPQHV.

Sample share makes this clonotype medium-sized. This rearrangement joins TRBV20-1 to TRBJ2-3; a weak D match, TRBD1 (6 bases). V was pared by 1 base and J by 6 bases, with 11 bases between. This CDR3 region has 13 residues. CDR1 is DFQATT and CDR2 is SNEGSKA in the germline V gene (reference sequence). The DNA for the CDR3 is TGCAGTGCTAGAGGTACAGGGTCGGATACGCAGTATTTT. It encodes CSARGTGSDTQYF.

Comments on this clonotype: Since a much larger clone is just one base distant, this may be a read error. This chain links TRBV29-1 with TRBJ2-7; TRBD1 is a possible D gene (6 bases). This CDR3 has 14 amino acids. Trimming pared 6 bases from V and 2 bases from J, leaving 17 bases between. From germline, CDR1 is SQVTM and CDR2 ANQGSEA. CDR3 amino acids: CSVSQGGSTYEQYF. CDR3 coding DNA: TGCAGCGTCAGTCAAGGGGGTTCTACCTACGAGCAGTACTTC.

About this clonotype: A much larger clone differs by one base, so this may be a read error. The CDR3 sequence is CASSAGCEQYF. As DNA, the CDR3 is TGTGCCAGCAGTGCAGGGTGCGAGCAGTACTTC. The rearrangement joins TRBV7-2 to TRBJ2-7, with D possibly matching TRBD1 (5 bases). The V gene's germline CDR1 is SGHTA and CDR2 FQGNSA. V gave up 6 bases and J gave up 6 bases, with 9 bases separating them. The CDR3 spans 11 residues. Full variable domain (missing parts from reference TRBV7-2 and TRBJ2-7): GAGVSQSPSNKVTEKGKDVELRCDPISGHTALYWYRQSLGQGLEFLIYFQGNSAPDKSGLPSDRFSAERTGGSVSTLTIQRTQQEDSAVYLCASSAGCEQYFGPGTRLTVT.

The chain has TRBV6-1 and TRBJ2-2; perhaps D is TRBD1 or TRBD2 (5 bases each). Germline V lookup: CDR1 MNHNS, CDR2 SASEGT. With 7 bases removed from V and 3 bases from J, the gap between germline ends came to 12 bases. This CDR3 has 14 residues. CDR3 loop: CASKRDPHTGELFF. The CDR3 DNA reads as TGTGCCAGCAAACGGGACCCCCACACCGGGGAGCTGTTTTTT.

This clonotype was picked up many times. The V call is TRBV28, the J call TRBJ2-7; no definite D call. Germline CDR1 and CDR2: MDHEN and SYDVKM. Trimming removed 4 bases from V and 4 bases from J, with 5 bases in between. The length of the CDR3 is 11 residues. CDR3 nucleotide sequence: TGTGCCAGCAGTTGGGCATACGAGCAGTACTTC. Translation gives CASSWAYEQYF.

This clonotype was detected ten times or more. V is TRBV7-2 and J is TRBJ2-4; possibly TRBD1 or TRBD2 for D (6 bases each). The CDR3 covers 16 residues. Looked up from germline, CDR1 is SGHTA and CDR2 is FQGNSA. Trimming pared 2 bases from V and 1 base from J, leaving 12 bases between. For the CDR3, the DNA is TGTGCCAGCAGCTTATGGAGGGGGTTTGCCAAAAACATTCAGTACTTC. Residues: CASSLWRGFAKNIQYF.

This clonotype was seen ten or more times. The gene calls are TRBV6-2 or TRBV6-3 and TRBJ2-1; D possibly corresponds to TRBD2 (6 bases). V was cut by 6 bases and J by 9 bases, with 21 bases left in between. From germline, CDR1 is MNHEY and CDR2 SVGEGT. The CDR3 consists of 15 residues. The CDR3 coding sequence is TGTGCCAGCAGGTCACTCCGGACTATAGGAAGTGAGCAGTTCTTC. It specifies CASRSLRTIGSEQFF.

Ten or more counts support this clonotype. The gene calls are TRBV24-1 and TRBJ1-2; maybe TRBD1 (5 bases). From germline, CDR1 is KGHDR and CDR2 SFDVKD. The length of the CDR3 is 16 residues. Trimming took 3 bases from V and 4 from J, leaving 17 bases between them. Written as DNA, the CDR3 is TGTGCCACCAGTGATCCCGGCAGGGTAGACGGCTATGGCTACACCTTC. It yields the protein CATSDPGRVDGYGYTF.

This clonotype has more than one count but fewer than ten. This chain connects TRBV5-1 to TRBJ1-1, with D possibly being TRBD1 (6 bases). Trimming took 3 bases from V and 6 from J, leaving 18 bases between them. The V gene's germline CDR1 is SGHRS and CDR2 YFSETQ. The CDR3 is 15 residues long. The chain's CDR3 is CASSWDGGGLAEAFF. CDR3 DNA: TGCGCCAGCAGCTGGGACGGGGGGGGGCTAGCTGAAGCTTTCTTT. The variable domain in full, with the rest retrieved from reference TRBV5-1 and TRBJ1-1, is KAGVTQTPRYLIKTRGQQVTLSCSPISGHRSVSWYQQTPGQGLQFLFEYFSETQRNKGNFPGRFSGRQFSNSRSEMNVSTLELGDSALYLCASSWDGGGLAEAFFGQGTRLTVV.

The sample holds many counts of this clonotype. The genes are TRBV28 and TRBJ1-5; 8 bases line up with TRBD1. With 0 bases clipped from V and 1 base from J, the junction kept 2 bases outside the gene matches. Germline assignment: CDR1 MDHEN and CDR2 SYDVKM. The CDR3 loop spans 16 amino acids. CDR3 coding DNA: TGTGCCAGCAGTTTATGGCAGGGGGCCAGCAATCAGCCCCAGCATTTT. Encoded protein: CASSLWQGASNQPQHF.